The 10 T cell receptor beta chains listed next were all sequenced from one sample in a study of blood T cell repertoires in COVID-19 (dated by TCRdb to between 2020 and 2021). The library was obtained by the immunoSEQ multiplex PCR assay. The table was pulled from immuneACCESS by TCRdb, which kept in-frame rearrangements only. Such tables lose some clones; where checked, under half of the loss comes from unresolved V genes, and the rest has no known cause. The sample includes under 70,000 clones, with roughly 88% observed a single time. Of the sample, approximately 45% is held by the ten largest clones. What was sequenced was peripheral blood. The receptor source for this set is an older woman with COVID-19, enrolled during active disease.

The gene calls are TRBV7-2 and TRBJ2-2; the D is unclear. Looked up from germline, CDR1 is SGHTA and CDR2 is FQGNSA. V was trimmed by 1 base and J by 5 bases, leaving 8 bases between them. The CDR3 length is 14 residues. This CDR3 is CASSLVVETGELFF. The CDR3 DNA follows: TGTGCCAGCAGCTTAGTAGTGGAGACCGGGGAGCTGTTTTTT.

The chain recombines TRBV29-1 with TRBJ1-4; D gene unclear. The CDR3 has 14 amino acids. The V gene's germline CDR1 is SQVTM and CDR2 ANQGSEA. V was clipped by 0 bases and J by 5 bases, with 10 bases between them. This CDR3 is CSVEDLAQNEKLFF. CDR3 coding DNA: TGCAGCGTTGAAGATCTGGCCCAAAATGAAAAACTGTTTTTT.

This sequence joins TRBV10-3 and TRBJ1-6; the match to TRBD1 covers 7 bases. This CDR3 spans 17 amino acids. Trimming cost V 0 bases and J 4 bases; bases outside gene matches: 6. The germline V gene has CDR1 ENHRY and CDR2 SYGVKD. The CDR3 DNA follows: TGTGCCATCAGTGAGTCGTTGACAGGGTCTTATAATTCACCCCTCCACTTT. As protein: CAISESLTGSYNSPLHF.

The chain couples TRBV11-3 to TRBJ2-1; D gene uncertain. The CDR3 covers 12 residues. Trimming removed 2 bases from V and 9 bases from J, with 8 bases in between. Germline V gives CDR1 SGHNT, CDR2 YENEEA. The CDR3 here is CASSLILGEQFF. The DNA for the CDR3 is TGTGCCAGCAGCTTAATTCTCGGTGAGCAGTTCTTC.

The chain uses TRBV30 and TRBJ1-4; 8 bases are shared with TRBD1. The germline V gene has CDR1 GTSNPN and CDR2 SVGIG (reference sequence). The J segment lost 5 bases and the V segment lost 8 bases, leaving 4 bases of the junction unmatched. The CDR3 covers 12 residues. The CDR3 sequence is CANRGTNEKLFF. The DNA for the CDR3 is TGTGCCAACAGGGGGACGAATGAAAAACTGTTTTTT.

This clone occurred once. V gene TRBV7-9 combines with J gene TRBJ2-1; 10 bases are shared with TRBD2. V shed 4 bases, J shed 15 bases, and the junction held 6 bases outside the gene matches. The CDR3 sequence is 12 residues long. The germline CDR1 and CDR2 sequences are SEHNR and FQNEAQ (reference sequence). Here the CDR3 DNA reads TGTGCCAGCAGCTCCCTAGCGGGGGTTGCGTTCTTC. Amino acids: CASSSLAGVAFF. Supplemented by reference TRBV7-9 and TRBJ2-1, the full variable domain reads DTGVSQNPRHKITKRGQNVTFRCDPISEHNRLYWYRQTLGQGPEFLTYFQNEAQLEKSRLLSDRFSAERPKGSFSTLEIQRTEQGDSAMYLCASSSLAGVAFFGPGTRLTVL.

Here the CDR3 reads CASSISPDQPQHF. The DNA for the CDR3 is TGTGCCAGTAGTATTTCCCCCGATCAGCCCCAGCATTTT. The V gene is TRBV19, the J gene TRBJ1-5; D is ambiguous. CDR3 length: 13 residues. CDR1 LNHDA and CDR2 SQIVND come from the germline V gene (reference sequence). V was trimmed by 3 bases and J by 5 bases, leaving 8 bases between them. The full variable domain, in which reference TRBV19 and TRBJ1-5 provide the parts outside the CDR3, is DGGITQSPKYLFRKEGQNVTLSCEQNLNHDAMYWYRQDPGQGLRLIYYSQIVNDFQKGDIAEGYSVSREKKESFPLTVTSAQKNPTAFYLCASSISPDQPQHFGDGTRLSIL.

The CDR3 loop is CASSSQTGYEQFF. CDR3 sequence (DNA): TGTGCCAGTAGTTCTCAGACAGGGTATGAGCAGTTCTTC. V is TRBV19 and J is TRBJ2-1; 7 nucleotides match TRBD1. J was trimmed by 8 bases and V by 5 bases; bases with no gene match: 6. The CDR3 covers 13 residues. Germline V gene data show CDR1 as LNHDA and CDR2 as SQIVND (reference sequence).

V and J are TRBV6-2 or TRBV6-3 and TRBJ2-2, with D perhaps matching TRBD2 (7 bases). This CDR3 comprises 14 residues. The germline V and J ends were trimmed by 5 bases and 4 bases, with 11 bases remaining between them. Germline V CDR1 and CDR2: MNHEY, SVGEGT. The CDR3, as DNA: TGTGCCAGCAGTGGGGGGGGGCCCACCGGGGAGCTGTTTTTT. This sequence encodes CASSGGGPTGELFF.

The chain is built from TRBV2 and TRBJ2-2; D is unresolved. Germline CDR1 is SNHLY and CDR2 is FYNNEI. This CDR3 is 14 amino acids long. Trimming cost V 0 bases and J 5 bases, with 7 bases left between them. This CDR3 is CASSEAMRTGELFF. In DNA form, the CDR3 reads TGTGCCAGCAGTGAAGCTATGAGAACCGGGGAGCTGTTTTTT.